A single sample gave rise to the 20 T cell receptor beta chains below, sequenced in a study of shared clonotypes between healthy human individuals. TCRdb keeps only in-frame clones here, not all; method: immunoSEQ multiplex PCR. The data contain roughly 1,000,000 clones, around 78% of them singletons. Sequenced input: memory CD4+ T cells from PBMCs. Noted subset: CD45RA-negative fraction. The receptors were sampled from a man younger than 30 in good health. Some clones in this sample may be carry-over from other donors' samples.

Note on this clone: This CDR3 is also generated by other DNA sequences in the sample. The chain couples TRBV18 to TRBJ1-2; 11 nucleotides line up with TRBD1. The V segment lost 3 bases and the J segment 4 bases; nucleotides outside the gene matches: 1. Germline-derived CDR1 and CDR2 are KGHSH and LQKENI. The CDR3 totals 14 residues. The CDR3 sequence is CASSPGQGGYGYTF. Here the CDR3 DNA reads TGTGCCAGCTCACCGGGACAGGGGGGCTATGGCTACACCTTC.

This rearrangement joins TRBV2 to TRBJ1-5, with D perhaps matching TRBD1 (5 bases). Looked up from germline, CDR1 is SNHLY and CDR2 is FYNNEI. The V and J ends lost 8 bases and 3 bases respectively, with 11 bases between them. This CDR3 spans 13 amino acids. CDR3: CASRPGHNQPQHF. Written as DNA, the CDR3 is TGTGCCAGCCGTCCAGGGCACAATCAGCCCCAGCATTTT.

CDR3 sequence (DNA): TGTGCCAGCAGCTCCGGGACAGGGGCGGCCTTTACCTTC. Translation: CASSSGTGAAFTF. V is TRBV5-8 and J is TRBJ1-2; TRBD1 matches at 10 bases. The length of the CDR3 is 13 residues. V was clipped by 3 bases and J by 14 bases; unmatched bases: 10. Germline CDR1 and CDR2: SGHTS and YDEGEE.

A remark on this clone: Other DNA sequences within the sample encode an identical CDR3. The CDR3 DNA follows: TGTGCCTGGAGTAAGACAGGAACCTACGAGCAGTACTTC. Protein: CAWSKTGTYEQYF. This chain uses TRBV30 with TRBJ2-7, with D perhaps TRBD1 (6 bases). The CDR3 is made up of 13 amino acids. CDR1 and CDR2 from the germline V gene are GTSNPN and SVGIG (reference sequence). Trimming took off 2 bases at V and 2 bases at J, with 10 bases between the two ends.

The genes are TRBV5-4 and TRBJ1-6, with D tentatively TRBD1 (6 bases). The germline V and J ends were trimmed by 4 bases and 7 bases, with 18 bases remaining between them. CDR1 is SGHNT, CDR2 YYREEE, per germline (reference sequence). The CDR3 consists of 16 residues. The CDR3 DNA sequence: TGTGCCAGCAGCGGCGGACCACGGACAGAGAATTCACCCCTCCACTTT. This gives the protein CASSGGPRTENSPLHF. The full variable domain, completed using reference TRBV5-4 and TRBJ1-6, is ETGVTQSPTHLIKTRGQQVTLRCSSQSGHNTVSWYQQALGQGPQFIFQYYREEENGRGNFPPRFSGLQFPNYSSELNVNALELDDSALYLCASSGGPRTENSPLHFGNGTRLTVT.

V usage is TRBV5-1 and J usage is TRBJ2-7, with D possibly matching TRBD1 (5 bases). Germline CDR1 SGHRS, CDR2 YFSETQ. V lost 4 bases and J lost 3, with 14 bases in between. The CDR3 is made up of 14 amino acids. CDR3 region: CASSTMTASYEQYF. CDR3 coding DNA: TGCGCCAGCAGCACGATGACAGCCAGCTACGAGCAGTACTTC.

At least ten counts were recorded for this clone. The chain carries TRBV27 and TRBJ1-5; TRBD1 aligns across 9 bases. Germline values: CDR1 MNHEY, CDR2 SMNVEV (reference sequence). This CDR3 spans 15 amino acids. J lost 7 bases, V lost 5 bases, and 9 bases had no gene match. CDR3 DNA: TGTGCCAGCAGTGGGGGTACAGGGGGCGAACAGCCCCAGCATTTT. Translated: CASSGGTGGEQPQHF.

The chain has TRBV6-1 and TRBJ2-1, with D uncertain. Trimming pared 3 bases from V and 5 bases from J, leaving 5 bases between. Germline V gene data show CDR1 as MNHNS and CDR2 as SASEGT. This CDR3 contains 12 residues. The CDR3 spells CASSDLDNEQFF. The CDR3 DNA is TGTGCCAGCAGTGATCTAGACAATGAGCAGTTCTTC.

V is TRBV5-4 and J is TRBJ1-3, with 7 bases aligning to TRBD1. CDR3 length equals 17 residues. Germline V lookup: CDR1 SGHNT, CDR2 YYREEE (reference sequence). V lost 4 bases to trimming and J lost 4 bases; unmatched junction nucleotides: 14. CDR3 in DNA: TGTGCCAGCAGCAATACCCTCACAGGGGCCGGGGGAAACACCATATATTTT. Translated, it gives CASSNTLTGAGGNTIYF.

The CDR3 region is CASSLVQGSREAFF. For the CDR3, the DNA is TGTGCCAGCAGTTTGGTCCAGGGTTCGAGGGAAGCTTTCTTT. The chain combines TRBV28 with TRBJ1-1; D is perhaps TRBD1 (5 bases). This CDR3 region has 14 residues. CDR1 is MDHEN and CDR2 is SYDVKM in the germline V gene. Trimming stripped 3 bases from V and 8 bases from J, with 16 bases between. Using reference TRBV28 and TRBJ1-1 for the parts outside the CDR3, the full variable domain is DVKVTQSSRYLVKRTGEKVFLECVQDMDHENMFWYRQDPGLGLRLIYFSYDVKMKEKGDIPEGYSVSREKKERFSLILESASTNQTSMYLCASSLVQGSREAFFGQGTRLTVV.

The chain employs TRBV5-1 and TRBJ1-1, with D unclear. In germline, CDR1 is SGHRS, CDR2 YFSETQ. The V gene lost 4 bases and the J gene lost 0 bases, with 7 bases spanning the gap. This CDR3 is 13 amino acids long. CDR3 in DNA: TGCGCCAGCAGCCGGGTCATGAACACTGAAGCTTTCTTT. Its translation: CASSRVMNTEAFF.

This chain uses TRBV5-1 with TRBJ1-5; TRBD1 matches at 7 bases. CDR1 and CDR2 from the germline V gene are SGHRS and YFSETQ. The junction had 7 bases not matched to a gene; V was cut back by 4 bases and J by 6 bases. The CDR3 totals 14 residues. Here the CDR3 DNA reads TGCGCCAGCAGCCGGGAGGGGGCAGGTCAGCCCCAGCATTTT. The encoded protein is CASSREGAGQPQHF.

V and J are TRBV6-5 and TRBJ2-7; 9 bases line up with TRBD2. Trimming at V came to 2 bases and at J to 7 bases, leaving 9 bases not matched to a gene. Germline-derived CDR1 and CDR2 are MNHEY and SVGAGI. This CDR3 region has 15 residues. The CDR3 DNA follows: TGTGCCAGCAGTTACCCAATAGCGGGAGCGGTTGAGCAGTACTTC. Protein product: CASSYPIAGAVEQYF.

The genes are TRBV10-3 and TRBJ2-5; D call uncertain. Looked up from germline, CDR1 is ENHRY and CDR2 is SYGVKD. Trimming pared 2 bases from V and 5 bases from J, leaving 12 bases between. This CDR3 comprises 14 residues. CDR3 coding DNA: TGTGCCATCAGTGAGGACAAGATAGATGAGACCCAGTACTTC. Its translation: CAISEDKIDETQYF.

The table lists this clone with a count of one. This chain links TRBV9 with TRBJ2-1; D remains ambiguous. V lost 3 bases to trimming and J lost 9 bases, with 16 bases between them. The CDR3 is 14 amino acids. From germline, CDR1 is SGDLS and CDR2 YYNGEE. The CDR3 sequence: CASSGKFSLGEQFF. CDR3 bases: TGTGCCAGCAGCGGAAAATTTAGCCTCGGTGAGCAGTTCTTC.

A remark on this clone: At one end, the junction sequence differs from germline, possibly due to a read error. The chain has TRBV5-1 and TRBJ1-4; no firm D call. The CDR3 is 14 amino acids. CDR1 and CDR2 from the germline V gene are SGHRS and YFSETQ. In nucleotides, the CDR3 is TGCGCCAGCAGGTTGGGAGTAACTAATGAAAAACTGTTTTTT. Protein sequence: CASRLGVTNEKLFF.

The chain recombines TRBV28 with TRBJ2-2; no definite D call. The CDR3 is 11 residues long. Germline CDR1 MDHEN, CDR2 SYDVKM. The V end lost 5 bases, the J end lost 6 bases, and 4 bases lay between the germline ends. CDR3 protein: CASSRAGELFF. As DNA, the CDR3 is TGTGCCAGCAGTCGGGCCGGGGAGCTGTTTTTT.

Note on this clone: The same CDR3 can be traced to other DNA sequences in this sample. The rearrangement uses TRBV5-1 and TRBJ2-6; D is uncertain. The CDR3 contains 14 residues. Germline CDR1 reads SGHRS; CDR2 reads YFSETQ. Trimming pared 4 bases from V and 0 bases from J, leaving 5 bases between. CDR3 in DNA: TGCGCCAGCAGCCCGTCCTCTGGGGCCAACGTCCTGACTTTC. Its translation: CASSPSSGANVLTF.

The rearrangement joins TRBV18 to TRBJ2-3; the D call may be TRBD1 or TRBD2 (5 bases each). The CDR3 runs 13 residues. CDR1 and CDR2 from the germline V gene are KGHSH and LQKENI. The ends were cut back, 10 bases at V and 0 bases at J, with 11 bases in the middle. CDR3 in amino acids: CATQGVSTDTQYF. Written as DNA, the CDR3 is TGTGCCACCCAGGGAGTAAGCACAGATACGCAGTATTTT.

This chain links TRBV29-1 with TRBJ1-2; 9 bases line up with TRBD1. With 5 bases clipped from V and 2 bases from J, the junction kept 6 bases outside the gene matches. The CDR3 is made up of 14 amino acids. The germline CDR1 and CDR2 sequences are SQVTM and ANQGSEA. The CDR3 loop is CSVSPGTGNYGYTF. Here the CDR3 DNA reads TGCAGCGTTAGTCCCGGGACAGGGAACTATGGCTACACCTTC.